Listed here are 10 T cell receptor beta chains from one sample, sequenced in a study of cytomegalovirus exposure and HLA in healthy donors. The table came from immunoSEQ multiplex PCR; TCRdb's copy has only in-frame clones and leaves some out. The sample shows 150,000 or so clones, about 91% of them seen only once. Sequenced: PBMCs. These receptors were taken from a woman aged 18 to 35 in good health and CMV-seropositive.

The chain carries TRBV9 and TRBJ2-2, with 10 bases matching TRBD1. Per germline, CDR1 SGDLS and CDR2 YYNGEE. This CDR3 spans 18 amino acids. The trim removed 3 bases at V and 5 bases at J, leaving 13 bases unmatched. The CDR3 nucleotides read TGTGCCAGCAGCGCCCCAACCGGGACAGGGGTTATAACCGGGGAGCTGTTTTTT. Amino acids: CASSAPTGTGVITGELFF.

J is TRBJ1-1 and V is TRBV6-5; D uncertain. The CDR3 runs 15 residues. Germline loops: CDR1 MNHEY, CDR2 SVGAGI. Trimming removed 0 bases from V and 1 base from J, with 9 bases in between. The CDR3 loop reads CASSYSLAGNTEAFF. CDR3 bases: TGTGCCAGCAGTTACTCCTTGGCAGGGAACACTGAAGCTTTCTTT.

The CDR3, as DNA: TGTGCCAGCAGCCCGACGTACAGGGGCGAGCAGTACTTC. This sequence encodes CASSPTYRGEQYF. V gene TRBV5-4 combines with J gene TRBJ2-7, with 7 positions matching TRBD1. The length of the CDR3 is 13 residues. Germline V gives CDR1 SGHNT, CDR2 YYREEE (reference sequence). V shed 4 bases, J shed 6 bases, and the junction held 7 bases outside the gene matches.

The rearrangement links TRBV7-2 to TRBJ1-1; D is unresolved. Germline-derived CDR1 and CDR2 are SGHTA and FQGNSA. This CDR3 spans 15 amino acids. Trimming stripped 1 base from V and 0 bases from J, with 9 bases between. This CDR3 is CASSLGPVMNTEAFF. Here the CDR3 DNA reads TGTGCCAGCAGCTTAGGTCCAGTTATGAACACTGAAGCTTTCTTT.

The chain carries TRBV27 and TRBJ1-5, with D maybe TRBD1 (5 bases). V lost 5 bases and J lost 3, with 8 bases in between. Germline values: CDR1 MNHEY, CDR2 SMNVEV (reference sequence). The CDR3 is 13 residues long. The CDR3 loop reads CASSDSFNQPQHF. CDR3 DNA sequence: TGTGCCAGCAGTGACAGTTTCAATCAGCCCCAGCATTTT.

The chain joins TRBV5-1 to TRBJ2-5, with D possibly being TRBD1 (6 bases). The CDR3 is 16 residues long. The V and J ends lost 2 bases and 5 bases respectively, with 19 bases between them. Germline V gene data show CDR1 as SGHRS and CDR2 as YFSETQ. The DNA for the CDR3 is TGCGCCAGCAGCTTTTCGGGTCGGGTGGGGGCGGAGACCCAGTACTTC. Amino acid sequence: CASSFSGRVGAETQYF.

The CDR3 spells CASSQVSNEKLFF. The CDR3 nucleotides are TGTGCCAGCAGCCAAGTCAGTAATGAAAAACTGTTTTTT. The chain joins TRBV4-2 to TRBJ1-4, with D unresolved. The V end was cut by 1 base, the J end by 4 bases, with 4 bases between. The length of the CDR3 is 13 residues. The germline V gene encodes CDR1 LGHNA and CDR2 YNFKEQ.

The chain couples TRBV15 to TRBJ2-7, with D maybe TRBD1 (7 bases). This CDR3 contains 15 residues. Trimming removed 0 bases at V and 6 bases at J, with 15 bases between. CDR1 is LNHNV and CDR2 is YYDKDF in the germline V gene (reference sequence). CDR3 sequence reads: CATSRDRGRRGEQYF. The CDR3 nucleotides are TGTGCCACCAGCAGAGACAGGGGGAGGAGAGGCGAGCAGTACTTC.

V usage is TRBV9 and J usage is TRBJ2-3; D perhaps matches TRBD2 (7 bases). The germline gives CDR1 SGDLS, CDR2 YYNGEE. This CDR3 contains 15 residues. V lost 0 bases and J lost 4, with 12 bases in between. The CDR3 reads CASSVVGGGADTQYF. The DNA for the CDR3 is TGTGCCAGCAGCGTAGTAGGGGGGGGCGCAGATACGCAGTATTTT.

This rearrangement joins TRBV9 to TRBJ1-2, with D hard to call. V was cut by 0 bases and J by 8 bases, with 14 bases left in between. The V gene's germline CDR1 is SGDLS and CDR2 YYNGEE. The CDR3 spans 14 residues. Here the CDR3 DNA reads TGTGCCAGCAGCGTAGAACGGGTCGGAGAAGGCTACACCTTC. Translating gives CASSVERVGEGYTF.